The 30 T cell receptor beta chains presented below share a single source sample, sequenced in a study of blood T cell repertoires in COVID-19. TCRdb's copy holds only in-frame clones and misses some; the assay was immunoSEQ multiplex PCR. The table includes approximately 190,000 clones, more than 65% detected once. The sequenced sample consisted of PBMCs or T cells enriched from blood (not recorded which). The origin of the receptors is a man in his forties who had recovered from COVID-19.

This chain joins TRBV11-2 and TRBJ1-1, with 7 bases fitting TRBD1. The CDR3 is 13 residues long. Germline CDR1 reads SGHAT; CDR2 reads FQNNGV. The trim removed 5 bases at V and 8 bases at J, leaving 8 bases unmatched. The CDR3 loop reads CASSVYRGIEAFF. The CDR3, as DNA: TGTGCCAGCAGCGTATACAGGGGAATCGAAGCTTTCTTT. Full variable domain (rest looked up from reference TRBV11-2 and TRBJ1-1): EAGVAQSPRYKIIEKRQSVAFWCNPISGHATLYWYQQILGQGPKLLIQFQNNGVVDDSQLPKDRFSAERLKGVDSTLKIQPAKLEDSAVYLCASSVYRGIEAFFGQGTRLTVV.

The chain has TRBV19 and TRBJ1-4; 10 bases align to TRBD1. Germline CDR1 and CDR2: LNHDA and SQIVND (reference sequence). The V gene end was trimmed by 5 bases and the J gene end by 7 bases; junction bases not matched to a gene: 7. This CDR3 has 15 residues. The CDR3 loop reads CASSFLTGGTEKLFF. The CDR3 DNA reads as TGTGCCAGTAGTTTCCTGACAGGGGGCACTGAAAAACTGTTTTTT.

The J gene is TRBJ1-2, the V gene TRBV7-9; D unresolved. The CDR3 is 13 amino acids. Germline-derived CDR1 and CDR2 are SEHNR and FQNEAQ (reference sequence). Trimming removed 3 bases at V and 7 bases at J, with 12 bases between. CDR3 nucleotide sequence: TGTGCCAGCAGCTTCGACCGACCTAGTGGCTACACCTTC. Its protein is CASSFDRPSGYTF. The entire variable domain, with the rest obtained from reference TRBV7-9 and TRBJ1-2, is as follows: DTGVSQNPRHKITKRGQNVTFRCDPISEHNRLYWYRQTLGQGPEFLTYFQNEAQLEKSRLLSDRFSAERPKGSFSTLEIQRTEQGDSAMYLCASSFDRPSGYTFGSGTRLTVV.

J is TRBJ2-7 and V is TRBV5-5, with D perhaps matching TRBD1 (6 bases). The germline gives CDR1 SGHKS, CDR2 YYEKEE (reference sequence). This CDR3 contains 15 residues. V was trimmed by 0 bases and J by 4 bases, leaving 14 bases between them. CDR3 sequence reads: CASSLGGPDLYEQYF. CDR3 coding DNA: TGTGCCAGCAGCTTGGGGGGGCCGGATCTTTACGAGCAGTACTTC.

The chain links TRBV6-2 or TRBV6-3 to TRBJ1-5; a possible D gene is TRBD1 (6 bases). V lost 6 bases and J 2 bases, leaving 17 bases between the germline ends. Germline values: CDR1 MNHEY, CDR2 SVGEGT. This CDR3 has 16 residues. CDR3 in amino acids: CASSTAYGGGNQPQHF. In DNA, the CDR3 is TGTGCCAGCAGCACCGCCTATGGGGGCGGCAATCAGCCCCAGCATTTT.

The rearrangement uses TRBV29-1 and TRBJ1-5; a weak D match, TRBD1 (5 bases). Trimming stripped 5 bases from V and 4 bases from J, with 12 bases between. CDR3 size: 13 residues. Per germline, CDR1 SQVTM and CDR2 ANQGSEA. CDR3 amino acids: CSVLTQGNQPQHF. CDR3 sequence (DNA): TGCAGCGTTTTAACCCAGGGAAATCAGCCCCAGCATTTT.

The CDR3 spells CASSREQGGIYEQYF. CDR3 coding DNA: TGTGCCAGCTCCCGAGAACAGGGGGGAATTTACGAGCAGTACTTC. The V and J genes are TRBV2 and TRBJ2-7; 8 bases fit TRBD1. The V segment lost 8 bases and the J segment 4 bases; nucleotides outside the gene matches: 13. The CDR3 spans 15 residues. Germline CDR1 is SNHLY and CDR2 is FYNNEI.

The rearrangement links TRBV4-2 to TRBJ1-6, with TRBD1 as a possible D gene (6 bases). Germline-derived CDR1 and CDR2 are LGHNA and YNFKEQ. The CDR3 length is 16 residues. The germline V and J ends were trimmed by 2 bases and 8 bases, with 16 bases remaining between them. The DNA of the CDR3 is TGTGCCAGCAGCCAACGGGGGGCAGGGGACGATTCACCCCTCCACTTT. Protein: CASSQRGAGDDSPLHF.

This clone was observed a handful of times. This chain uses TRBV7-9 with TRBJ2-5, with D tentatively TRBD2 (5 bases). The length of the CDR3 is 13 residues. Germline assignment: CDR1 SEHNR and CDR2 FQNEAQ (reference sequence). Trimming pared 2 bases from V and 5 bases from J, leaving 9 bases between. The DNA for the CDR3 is TGTGCCAGCAGCTTACGGACTGCCGAGACCCAGTACTTC. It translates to CASSLRTAETQYF.

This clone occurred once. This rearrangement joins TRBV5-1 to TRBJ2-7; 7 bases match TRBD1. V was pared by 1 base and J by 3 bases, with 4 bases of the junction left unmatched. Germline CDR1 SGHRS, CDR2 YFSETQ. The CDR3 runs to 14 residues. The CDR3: CASSLYQGVYEQYF. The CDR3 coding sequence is TGCGCCAGCAGCTTGTATCAGGGGGTCTACGAGCAGTACTTC.

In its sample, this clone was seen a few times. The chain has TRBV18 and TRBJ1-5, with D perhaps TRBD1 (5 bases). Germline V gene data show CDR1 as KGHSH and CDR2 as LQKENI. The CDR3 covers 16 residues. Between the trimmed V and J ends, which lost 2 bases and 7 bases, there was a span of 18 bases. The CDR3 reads CASSPGGQGWSQPQHF. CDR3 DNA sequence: TGTGCCAGCTCACCAGGAGGGCAGGGATGGTCCCAGCCCCAGCATTTT.

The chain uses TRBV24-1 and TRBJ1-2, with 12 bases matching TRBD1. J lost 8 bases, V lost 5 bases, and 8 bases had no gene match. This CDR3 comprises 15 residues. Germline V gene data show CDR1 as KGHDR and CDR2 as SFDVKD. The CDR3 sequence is CATSARDRGLEGYTF. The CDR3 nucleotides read TGTGCCACCAGTGCCCGGGACAGGGGGCTCGAAGGCTACACCTTC.

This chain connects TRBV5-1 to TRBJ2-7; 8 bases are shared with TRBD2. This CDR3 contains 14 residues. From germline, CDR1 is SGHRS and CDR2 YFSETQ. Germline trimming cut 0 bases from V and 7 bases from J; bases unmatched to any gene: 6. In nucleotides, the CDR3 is TGCGCCAGCAGCTTGGCGGGGGGGCCGCGGGAGCAGTACTTC. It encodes CASSLAGGPREQYF.

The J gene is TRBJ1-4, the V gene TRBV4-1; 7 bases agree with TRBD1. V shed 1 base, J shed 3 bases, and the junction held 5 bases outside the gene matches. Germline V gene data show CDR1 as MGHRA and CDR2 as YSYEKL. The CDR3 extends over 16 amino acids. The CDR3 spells CASSQAGGQSNEKLFF. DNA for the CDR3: TGCGCCAGCAGCCAAGCCGGGGGACAGTCTAATGAAAAACTGTTTTTT.

Here the CDR3 reads CASRFRDRVSGYTF. The DNA for the CDR3 is TGTGCCAGCAGGTTCCGGGACAGGGTCTCTGGCTACACCTTC. The V gene is TRBV6-5, the J gene TRBJ1-2; TRBD1 agrees at 9 bases. Per the germline V gene, CDR1 is MNHEY and CDR2 is SVGAGI. The ends lost 6 bases at V and 7 bases at J; junction bases unmatched: 9. The CDR3 extends over 14 amino acids.

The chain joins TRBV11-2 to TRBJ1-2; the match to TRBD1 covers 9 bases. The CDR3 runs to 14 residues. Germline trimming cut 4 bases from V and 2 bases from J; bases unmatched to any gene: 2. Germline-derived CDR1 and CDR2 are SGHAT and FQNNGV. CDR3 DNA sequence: TGTGCCAGCAGCTGGGACAGGGCCAACTATGGCTACACCTTC. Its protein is CASSWDRANYGYTF.

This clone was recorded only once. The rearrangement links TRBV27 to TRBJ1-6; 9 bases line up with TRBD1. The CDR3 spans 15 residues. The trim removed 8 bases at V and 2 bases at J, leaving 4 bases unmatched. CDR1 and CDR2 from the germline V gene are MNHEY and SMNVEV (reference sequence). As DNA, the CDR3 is TGTGCCAGCGGCCGGGACAGGGCCTATAATTCACCCCTCCACTTT. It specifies CASGRDRAYNSPLHF.

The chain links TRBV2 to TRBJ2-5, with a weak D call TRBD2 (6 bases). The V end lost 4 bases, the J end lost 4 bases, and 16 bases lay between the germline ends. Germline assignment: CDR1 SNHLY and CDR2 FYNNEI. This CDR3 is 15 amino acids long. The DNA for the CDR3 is TGTGCCAGCAGTGTCTTGACGGCGGGGCGAGAGACCCAGTACTTC. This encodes CASSVLTAGRETQYF.

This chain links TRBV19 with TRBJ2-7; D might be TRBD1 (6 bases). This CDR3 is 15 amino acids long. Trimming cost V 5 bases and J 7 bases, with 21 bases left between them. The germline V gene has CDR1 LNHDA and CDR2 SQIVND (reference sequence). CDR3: CASSFRDIPSEEQYF. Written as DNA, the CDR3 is TGTGCCAGTAGTTTCCGGGACATCCCCTCGGAGGAGCAGTACTTC.

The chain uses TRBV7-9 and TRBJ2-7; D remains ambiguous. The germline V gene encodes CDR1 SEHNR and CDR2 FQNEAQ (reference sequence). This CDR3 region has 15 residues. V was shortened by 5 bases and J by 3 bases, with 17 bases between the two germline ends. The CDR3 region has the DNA TGTGCCAGCAGCCCCCCACAGTATTCCAGCTACGAGCAGTACTTC. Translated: CASSPPQYSSYEQYF.

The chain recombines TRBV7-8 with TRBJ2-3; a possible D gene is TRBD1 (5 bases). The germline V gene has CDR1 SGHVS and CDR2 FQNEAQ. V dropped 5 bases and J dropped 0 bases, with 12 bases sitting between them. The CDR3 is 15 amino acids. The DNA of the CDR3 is TGTGCCAGCAGCCAACACAGGCTCAGCACAGATACGCAGTATTTT. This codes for CASSQHRLSTDTQYF.

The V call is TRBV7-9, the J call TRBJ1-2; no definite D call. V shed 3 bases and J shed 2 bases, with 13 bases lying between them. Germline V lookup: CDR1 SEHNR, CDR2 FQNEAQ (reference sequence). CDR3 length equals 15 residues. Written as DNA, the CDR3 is TGTGCCAGCAGCTTTTTAGGTAGAGGGAACTATGGCTACACCTTC. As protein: CASSFLGRGNYGYTF.

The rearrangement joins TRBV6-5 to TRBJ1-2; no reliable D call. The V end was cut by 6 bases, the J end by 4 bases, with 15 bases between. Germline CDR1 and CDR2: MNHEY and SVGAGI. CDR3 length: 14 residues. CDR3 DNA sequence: TGTGCCAGCAGGCGACCACTTGGAGGCTATGGCTACACCTTC. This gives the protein CASRRPLGGYGYTF.

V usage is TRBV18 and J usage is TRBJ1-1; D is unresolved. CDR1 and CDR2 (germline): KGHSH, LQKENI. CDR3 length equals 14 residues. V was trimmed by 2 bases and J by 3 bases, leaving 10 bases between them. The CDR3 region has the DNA TGTGCCAGCTCACCAACGTGGGCCTACACTGAAGCTTTCTTT. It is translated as CASSPTWAYTEAFF.

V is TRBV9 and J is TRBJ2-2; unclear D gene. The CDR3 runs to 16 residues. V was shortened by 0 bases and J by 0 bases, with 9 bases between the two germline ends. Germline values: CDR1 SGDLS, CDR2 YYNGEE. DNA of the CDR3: TGTGCCAGCAGCGTAGCTCCACAGACGAACACCGGGGAGCTGTTTTTT. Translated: CASSVAPQTNTGELFF.

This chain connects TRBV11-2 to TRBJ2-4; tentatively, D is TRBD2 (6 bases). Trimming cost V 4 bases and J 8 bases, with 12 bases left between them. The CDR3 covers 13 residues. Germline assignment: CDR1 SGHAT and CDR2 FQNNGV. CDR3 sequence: CASSSGDGYIQYF. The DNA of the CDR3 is TGTGCCAGCAGCTCGGGGGATGGGTACATTCAGTACTTC.

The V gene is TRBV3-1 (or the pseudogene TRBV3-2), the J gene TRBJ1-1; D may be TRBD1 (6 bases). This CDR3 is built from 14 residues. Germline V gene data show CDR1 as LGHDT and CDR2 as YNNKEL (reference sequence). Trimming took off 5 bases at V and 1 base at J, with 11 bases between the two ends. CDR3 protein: CASSLGHQNTEAFF. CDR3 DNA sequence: TGTGCCAGCAGCTTGGGACACCAGAACACTGAAGCTTTCTTT.

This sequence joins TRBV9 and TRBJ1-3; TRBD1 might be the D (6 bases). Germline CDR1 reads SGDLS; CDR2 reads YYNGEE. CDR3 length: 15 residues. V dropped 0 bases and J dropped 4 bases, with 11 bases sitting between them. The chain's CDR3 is CASSVVPGGGNTIYF. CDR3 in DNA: TGTGCCAGCAGCGTAGTCCCTGGGGGCGGAAACACCATATATTTT.

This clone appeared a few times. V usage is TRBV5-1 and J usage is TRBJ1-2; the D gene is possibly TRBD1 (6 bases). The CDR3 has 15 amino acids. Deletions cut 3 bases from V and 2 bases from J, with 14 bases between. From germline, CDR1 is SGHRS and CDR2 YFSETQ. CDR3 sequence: CASSYDGQPNYGYTF. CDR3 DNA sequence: TGCGCCAGCAGCTACGACGGACAGCCAAACTATGGCTACACCTTC.

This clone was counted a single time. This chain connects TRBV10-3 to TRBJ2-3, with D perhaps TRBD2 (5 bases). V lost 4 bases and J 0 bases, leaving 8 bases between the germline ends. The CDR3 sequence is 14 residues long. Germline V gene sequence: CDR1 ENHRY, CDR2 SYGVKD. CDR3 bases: TGTGCCATCAGTGTCGGCGGGAGCACAGATACGCAGTATTTT. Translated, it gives CAISVGGSTDTQYF.